The clone carrying this TCR beta chain has just a few counts. The data stem from a study of blood T cell repertoires in COVID-19. Across the study: Acute and convalescent COVID-19 specimens originated in the United States, Italy and Spain. Sources were T cells, B-cell-depleted T cells, or PBMCs; the material itself was cDNA or gDNA.

Germline lookup yields CDR1 SNHLY and CDR2 FYNNEI. The CDR3 is 16 residues long. The V gene lost 1 base and the J gene lost 6 bases, with 15 bases spanning the gap. In the original analysis: Reference gene primers were amplified, and this amplification served to estimate nucleated cell counts. Profiling relied on immunoSEQ multiplex PCR, and the TCRdb table lists in-frame clones only, not all of them. That table supplies the V and J calls and clone size; D and trimming were determined from the DNA. This sample yields about 220,000 clones, of which 75% to 85% are seen a single time; less than 6% belongs to the top ten.

The sample was peripheral blood. This TCR derives from a woman in her seventies with COVID-19, enrolled during active disease. The V gene is TRBV2, the J gene TRBJ2-2; D might be TRBD2 (6 bases). CDR3 protein: CASSEGLRRAAGELFF. The CDR3 nucleotides read TGTGCCAGCAGTGAAGGGCTTAGGAGGGCCGCCGGGGAGCTGTTTTTT. The full variable domain, in which reference TRBV2 and TRBJ2-2 provide the parts outside the CDR3, is EPEVTQTPSHQVTQMGQEVILRCVPISNHLYFYWYRQILGQKVEFLVSFYNNEISEKSEIFDDQFSVERPDGSNFTLKIRSTKLEDSAMYFCASSEGLRRAAGELFFGEGSRLTVL.